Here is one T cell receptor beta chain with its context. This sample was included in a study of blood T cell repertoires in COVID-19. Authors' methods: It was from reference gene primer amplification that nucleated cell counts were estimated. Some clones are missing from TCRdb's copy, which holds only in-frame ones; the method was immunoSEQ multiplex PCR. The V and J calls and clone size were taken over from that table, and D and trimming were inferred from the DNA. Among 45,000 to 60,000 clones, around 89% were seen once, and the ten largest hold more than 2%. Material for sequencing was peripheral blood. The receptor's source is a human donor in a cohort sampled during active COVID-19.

The CDR3 spells CASSIGGNRETQYF. In DNA form, the CDR3 reads TGTGCCAGTAGTATAGGGGGCAACCGAGAGACCCAGTACTTC. This sequence joins TRBV19 and TRBJ2-5, with D maybe TRBD1 (5 bases). Per the germline V gene, CDR1 is LNHDA and CDR2 is SQIVND (reference sequence). CDR3 length: 14 amino acids. V was trimmed by 1 base and J by 4 bases, leaving 10 bases between them.